Below, 24 T cell receptor beta chains from the same sample are listed, as sequenced in a study of T-cell memory formation after mild COVID-19. TCRdb re-analysed the 5' RACE reads in MiXCR, keeping a single row per CDR3 protein. Of around 370,000 distinct CDR3 sequences listed, under 25% are singletons. What was sequenced was PBMCs or a T cell subset sorted from them (not recorded which). The source of these receptors is an adult woman who had mild COVID-19 (a few samples of this study predate the infection). Cell type and time point are not known.

This clonotype was detected only a few times. This chain links TRBV18 with TRBJ1-1; TRBD1 might be the D (6 bases). The germline CDR1 and CDR2 sequences are KGHSH and LQKENI. The V gene lost 2 bases and the J gene lost 1 base, with 8 bases spanning the gap. CDR3 length: 14 amino acids. In nucleotides, the CDR3 is TGTGCCAGCTCACCAGACAGGACGAACACTGAAGCTTTCTTT. The encoded protein is CASSPDRTNTEAFF.

This clonotype was seen more than once but under ten times. The chain combines TRBV20-1 with TRBJ2-3, with D perhaps TRBD1 (6 bases). The CDR3 totals 18 residues. CDR1 is DFQATT and CDR2 is SNEGSKA in the germline V gene (reference sequence). V was trimmed by 0 bases and J by 0 bases, leaving 19 bases between them. The CDR3 sequence is CSARDRLGGPPSTDTQYF. CDR3 nucleotides: TGCAGTGCTAGAGATAGGTTAGGGGGACCTCCTAGCACAGATACGCAGTATTTT.

The gene calls are TRBV6-2 or TRBV6-3 and TRBJ2-1; a weak D match, TRBD2 (5 bases). In germline, CDR1 is MNHEY, CDR2 SVGEGT. Trimming left V 7 bases short and J 0 bases short, with 13 bases between. This CDR3 is 15 amino acids long. The CDR3 region is CASNRRLSSYNEQFF. The CDR3 DNA follows: TGTGCCAGCAACCGGAGGTTAAGCTCCTACAATGAGCAGTTCTTC.

This chain links TRBV4-1 with TRBJ1-1; D is ambiguous. Trimming removed 1 base from V and 10 bases from J, with 13 bases in between. There are 13 residues in the CDR3. Germline CDR1 and CDR2: MGHRA and YSYEKL. The CDR3 bases are TGCGCCAGCAGCCAAGCTGAGGTTACACGAGCTTTCTTT. Amino acids: CASSQAEVTRAFF.

V and J are TRBV2 and TRBJ2-7; TRBD2 is a possible D gene (5 bases). The V gene's germline CDR1 is SNHLY and CDR2 FYNNEI. This CDR3 is 14 amino acids long. Trimming pared 5 bases from V and 3 bases from J, leaving 14 bases between. CDR3 protein: CASSTGLRIYEQYF. Here the CDR3 DNA reads TGTGCCAGCAGTACGGGGTTACGCATCTACGAGCAGTACTTC. The whole variable domain, filled in from reference TRBV2 and TRBJ2-7, reads EPEVTQTPSHQVTQMGQEVILRCVPISNHLYFYWYRQILGQKVEFLVSFYNNEISEKSEIFDDQFSVERPDGSNFTLKIRSTKLEDSAMYFCASSTGLRIYEQYFGPGTRLTVT.

This clonotype was recorded once. The CDR3 bases are TGTGCCAGCAGCAGAACCCCTCTAGAGGCAGATACGCAGTATTTT. Its protein product is CASSRTPLEADTQYF. The rearrangement joins TRBV5-4 to TRBJ2-3, with unresolved D. Looked up from germline, CDR1 is SGHNT and CDR2 is YYREEE (reference sequence). The CDR3 is 15 residues long. V shed 4 bases and J shed 4 bases, with 16 bases lying between them.

In its sample, this clonotype was seen a few times. The J gene is TRBJ2-7, the V gene TRBV19; no firm D call. The CDR3 runs 13 residues. Germline lookup yields CDR1 LNHDA and CDR2 SQIVND (reference sequence). The V gene lost 0 bases and the J gene lost 3 bases, with 6 bases spanning the gap. DNA of the CDR3: TGTGCCAGTAGTATAGATCCGGGCTACGAGCAGTACTTC. Translating it yields CASSIDPGYEQYF.

V and J are TRBV7-3 and TRBJ2-1, with TRBD2 identical over 15 bases. This CDR3 contains 20 residues. V was clipped by 1 base and J by 3 bases; unmatched bases: 10. Germline CDR1 and CDR2: SGHTA and FQGTGA. The CDR3 coding sequence is TGTGCCAGCAGCTTAAAGGTGGGGACTAGCGGGGGGTCTTTCTACAATGAGCAGTTCTTC. It is translated as CASSLKVGTSGGSFYNEQFF.

This clonotype was detected only once. This chain connects TRBV27 to TRBJ2-7; no reliable D call. The CDR3 has 14 amino acids. Germline CDR1 MNHEY, CDR2 SMNVEV (reference sequence). V was trimmed by 2 bases and J by 6 bases, leaving 14 bases between them. The CDR3 coding sequence is TGTGCCAGCAGTTTAAAATTGGGCCCCTCCGAGCAGTACTTC. Its translation is CASSLKLGPSEQYF.

V gene TRBV7-2 combines with J gene TRBJ2-5; D might be TRBD1 (6 bases). The V gene's germline CDR1 is SGHTA and CDR2 FQGNSA. The CDR3 is 15 amino acids. The ends were cut back, 3 bases at V and 2 bases at J, with 13 bases in the middle. In nucleotides, the CDR3 is TGTGCCAGCAGCTTTAATTGGGGGCGACAAGAGACCCAGTACTTC. Amino acid sequence: CASSFNWGRQETQYF.

This clonotype was recorded a few times. The J gene is TRBJ2-5, the V gene TRBV24-1, with unresolved D. V lost 3 bases to trimming and J lost 2 bases, with 9 bases between them. CDR3 length: 14 residues. Germline V gives CDR1 KGHDR, CDR2 SFDVKD. For the CDR3, the DNA is TGTGCCACCAGTGATCGGGCAGAACAAGAGACCCAGTACTTC. Its translation is CATSDRAEQETQYF.

This clonotype has a handful of counts. V gene TRBV6-9 combines with J gene TRBJ2-1; TRBD2 aligns across 11 bases. The CDR3 runs 16 residues. The germline V gene encodes CDR1 MNHGY and CDR2 SVAAGI. Germline trimming cut 6 bases from V and 8 bases from J; bases unmatched to any gene: 12. The CDR3 DNA reads as TGTGCCAGCAGGGTGACTAGCGGGAAAGATGGGGATGAGCAGTTCTTC. Protein product: CASRVTSGKDGDEQFF.

The V gene is TRBV20-1, the J gene TRBJ2-1, with 10 bases lining up with TRBD1. Trimming removed 5 bases from V and 11 bases from J; junction bases left unmatched: 12. The CDR3 loop spans 14 amino acids. Germline V gene lookup returns CDR1 DFQATT and CDR2 SNEGSKA (reference sequence). The CDR3 protein is CSAPGQGIASQQFF. The DNA for the CDR3 is TGCAGTGCTCCGGGACAGGGGATAGCATCGCAGCAGTTCTTC.

There are a few counts of this clonotype. CDR3: CATSELRAGEQFF. CDR3 bases: TGTGCCACCAGTGAGCTCAGGGCAGGTGAGCAGTTCTTC. This sequence joins TRBV24-1 and TRBJ2-1; D is perhaps TRBD1 (5 bases). CDR3 length equals 13 residues. V was cut by 4 bases and J by 9 bases, with 12 bases left in between. Germline assignment: CDR1 KGHDR and CDR2 SFDVKD.

The table lists this clonotype with a few counts. The V and J genes are TRBV7-2 and TRBJ1-5, with 8 nucleotides matching TRBD1. Germline CDR1 is SGHTA and CDR2 is FQGNSA. After removal of 5 bases from V and 7 bases from J, the junction contained 16 bases not matched to a gene. CDR3 length: 17 residues. CDR3 protein: CASSPEEAGGAYQPQHF. CDR3 nucleotide sequence: TGTGCCAGCAGCCCCGAGGAGGCAGGGGGCGCTTACCAGCCCCAGCATTTT. Full variable domain (outside the CDR3, taken from reference TRBV7-2 and TRBJ1-5): GAGVSQSPSNKVTEKGKDVELRCDPISGHTALYWYRQSLGQGLEFLIYFQGNSAPDKSGLPSDRFSAERTGGSVSTLTIQRTQQEDSAVYLCASSPEEAGGAYQPQHFGDGTRLSIL.

V usage is TRBV20-1 and J usage is TRBJ2-1, with 11 bases identical to TRBD2. CDR3 length: 14 residues. V was clipped by 6 bases and J by 8 bases; unmatched bases: 9. Germline V CDR1 and CDR2: DFQATT, SNEGSKA (reference sequence). CDR3 in amino acids: CSAQRLAGYYEQFF. The CDR3 nucleotides read TGCAGTGCCCAGCGACTAGCGGGATATTATGAGCAGTTCTTC.

This clonotype was counted only a few times. The V call is TRBV6-2 or TRBV6-3, the J call TRBJ1-4; D is possibly TRBD1 (6 bases). Looked up from germline, CDR1 is MNHEY and CDR2 is SVGEGT. The V gene lost 2 bases and the J gene lost 2 bases, with 12 bases spanning the gap. This CDR3 contains 16 residues. The CDR3 sequence: CASSYDRSWTNEKLFF. The CDR3 DNA reads as TGTGCCAGCAGTTACGACAGGTCCTGGACTAATGAAAAACTGTTTTTT.

This clonotype has just a few counts. V gene TRBV12-3 or TRBV12-4 combines with J gene TRBJ2-7, with 8 bases matching TRBD2. V gave up 6 bases and J gave up 2 bases; unmatched junction bases: 6. The CDR3 totals 14 residues. CDR3 loop: CASSQSGSPYEQYF. In DNA, the CDR3 is TGTGCCAGCAGCCAGAGCGGGAGCCCCTACGAGCAGTACTTC.

The rearrangement links TRBV12-3 or TRBV12-4 to TRBJ1-2; D gene unclear. CDR3 size: 14 residues. Between the trimmed V and J ends, which lost 1 base and 2 bases, there was a span of 8 bases. CDR3 DNA: TGTGCCAGCAGTTTAGGGCGGGAGAACTATGGCTACACCTTC. This gives the protein CASSLGRENYGYTF.

This clonotype has more than one count but fewer than ten. The chain carries TRBV12-3 or TRBV12-4 and TRBJ2-7, with 8 bases that match TRBD1. Trimming removed 5 bases from V and 8 bases from J; junction bases left unmatched: 11. CDR3 size: 14 residues. The CDR3 DNA reads TGTGCCAGCAGTCAGACAGGGGTTTCCTTGAAGCAGTACTTC. Its protein product is CASSQTGVSLKQYF.

The chain is built from TRBV20-1 and TRBJ2-6; D remains unclear. CDR3 length equals 15 residues. Trimming took off 6 bases at V and 0 bases at J, with 12 bases between the two ends. CDR1 is DFQATT, CDR2 SNEGSKA, per germline (reference sequence). The CDR3 sequence: CSASLGSSGANVLTF. CDR3 in DNA: TGCAGTGCCTCCTTGGGGTCCTCTGGGGCCAACGTCCTGACTTTC.

This clonotype turned up a few times. V gene TRBV6-2 or TRBV6-3 combines with J gene TRBJ1-4; unclear D gene. The ends were cut back, 4 bases at V and 13 bases at J, with 10 bases in the middle. Germline values: CDR1 MNHEY, CDR2 SVGEGT. This CDR3 region has 11 residues. CDR3 DNA: TGTGCCAGCAGTTTCTCGGAGGTACTGTTTTTT. Encoded protein: CASSFSEVLFF.

This clonotype was counted a few times. The rearrangement joins TRBV4-3 to TRBJ2-2; 8 nucleotides agree with TRBD2. The length of the CDR3 is 15 residues. Trimming at V came to 0 bases and at J to 6 bases, leaving 3 bases not matched to a gene. Germline V gene data show CDR1 as LGHNA and CDR2 as YSLEER. The DNA for the CDR3 is TGCGCCAGCAGCCAAGAGGGCGGGAGGTCCGGGGAGCTGTTTTTT. Its translation is CASSQEGGRSGELFF.

This clonotype occurred many times. One end of the junction is discordant with germline, which a read error may explain. The rearrangement links TRBV4-1 to TRBJ1-1; the D gene is possibly TRBD1 (5 bases). Germline V lookup: CDR1 MGHRA, CDR2 YSYEKL. This CDR3 contains 17 residues. The CDR3 DNA sequence: TGCGCCAGCAGCCAAGATTGGACACCTGGGCCGTTTACTGGAGCTTTCTTT. Residues: CASSQDWTPGPFTGAFF.